The rows below give T cell receptor beta chains drawn from one sample of a study of Graves' ophthalmopathy and Graves' hyperthyroidism. TCRdb passed the multiplex PCR reads through MiXCR, listing each CDR3 protein once. The table lists over a million distinct CDR3 sequences, 35% to 45% of them singletons. The sequencing sample was made of peripheral blood or thyroid tissue (not recorded which). These receptors were taken from an adult man with Graves' hyperthyroidism. Each CDR3 is given with its conserved first and last residue. Fields, in order: V gene, J gene, clone size, D gene, CDR3 protein, CDR3 DNA. A D gene is named only where the DNA matches it firmly. Rows may omit the clone size; those that give it use once, few, many or a size class.

TRBV7-2	TRBJ2-7	.	TRBD1	CASSPDRGSNYEQYF	TGTGCCAGCAGCCCAGACAGGGGTTCGAACTACGAGCAGTACTTC
TRBV20-1	TRBJ2-3	.	.	CSARAPAGTDTQYF	TGCAGTGCTAGAGCTCCCGCCGGTACAGATACGCAGTATTTT
TRBV19	TRBJ1-6	many	.	CASSIREELNSPLHF	TGTGCCAGTAGTATACGCGAGGAGTTGAATTCACCCCTCCACTTT
TRBV2	TRBJ1-5	.	TRBD1	CTSSGPRGQNQPQHF	TGTACCAGCAGTGGTCCCAGGGGGCAAAATCAGCCCCAGCATTTT
TRBV4-3	TRBJ2-5	few	TRBD1	CASSHGQGRETQYF	TGCGCCAGCAGCCACGGACAGGGTCGCGAGACCCAGTACTTC
TRBV3-1	TRBJ1-1	.	.	CASSQDGRQGQWLETEAFF	TGTGCCAGCAGCCAAGATGGTCGGCAGGGGCAATGGCTGGAGACTGAAGCTTTCTTT
TRBV7-9	TRBJ2-7	many	TRBD1	CATTQDRFYEQYF	TGTGCCACAACCCAGGACAGGTTCTACGAGCAGTACTTC
TRBV27	TRBJ1-5	.	.	CASSSRRTNQPQHF	TGTGCCAGCAGTTCCCGACGGACGAATCAGCCCCAGCATTTT
TRBV4-3	TRBJ1-4	few	.	CASSQGPWGKGVNEKLFF	TGCGCCAGCAGCCAAGGTCCGTGGGGGAAAGGGGTAAATGAAAAACTGTTTTTT
TRBV7-2	TRBJ1-1	.	.	CASSLVDGVEAFF	TGTGCCAGCAGCTTAGTGGACGGAGTTGAAGCTTTCTTT
TRBV19	TRBJ1-1	once	.	CASSISWELNTEAFF	TGTGCCAGTAGTATCTCTTGGGAGCTGAACACTGAAGCTTTCTTT
TRBV10-3	TRBJ2-2	.	.	CATKETGGAVTGELFF	TGTGCCACCAAAGAAACGGGTGGGGCCGTCACCGGGGAGCTGTTTTTT
TRBV12-3/TRBV12-4	TRBJ1-5	.	.	CASSPSQKAQHF	TGTGCCAGCAGTCCCAGTCAAAAGGCCCAGCATTTT
TRBV5-5	TRBJ2-7	.	.	CASSLVGQGHEQYF	TGTGCCAGCAGCTTGGTGGGGCAGGGTCACGAGCAGTACTTC
TRBV20-1	TRBJ2-2	few	.	CSAREFGVALANTGELFF	TGCAGTGCTAGAGAGTTCGGGGTGGCACTCGCGAACACCGGGGAGCTGTTTTTT
TRBV19	TRBJ1-5	few	.	CASTLFGGESNQPQHF	TGTGCCAGTACCCTTTTCGGGGGTGAGAGCAATCAGCCCCAGCATTTT
TRBV5-5	TRBJ2-7	.	TRBD2	CASSGGEGRSSYEQYF	TGTGCCAGCAGCGGGGGGGAGGGGCGGAGCTCCTACGAGCAGTACTTC
TRBV10-2	TRBJ2-7	many	.	CASSVRQGVHEQYF	TGCGCCAGCAGTGTTCGGCAGGGAGTCCACGAGCAGTACTTC
TRBV7-9	TRBJ2-7	many	TRBD1	CASSLLTGYEQYF	TGTGCCAGCAGCTTATTGACAGGGTACGAGCAGTACTTC
TRBV27	TRBJ2-2	.	.	CASSLDLMGTGELFF	TGTGCCAGCAGTTTAGACCTAATGGGTACCGGGGAGCTGTTTTTT
TRBV12-3/TRBV12-4	TRBJ2-5	many	.	CASSFLGETQYF	TGTGCCAGTAGTTTCCTCGGAGAGACCCAGTACTTC
TRBV5-1	TRBJ2-7	many	.	CASSPRFRDSEQYF	TGCGCCAGCAGCCCCCGATTCCGGGACTCAGAGCAGTACTTC
TRBV10-3	TRBJ1-2	.	TRBD1	CASSNPGQGNSNYGYTF	TGTGCCAGCAGTAATCCGGGACAGGGAAACTCAAACTATGGCTACACCTTC
TRBV7-2	TRBJ2-7	many	TRBD2	CASSLAGTSGRAYEQYF	TGTGCCAGCAGCTTAGCTGGGACTAGCGGGAGGGCCTACGAGCAGTACTTC
TRBV19	TRBJ1-5	many	.	CASSMSPHQPQHF	TGTGCCAGTAGTATGAGCCCCCATCAGCCCCAGCATTTT
TRBV10-3	TRBJ1-5	.	TRBD1	CASFGQVNQPQHF	TGTGCCAGCTTCGGACAGGTCAATCAGCCCCAGCATTTT
TRBV5-8	TRBJ1-2	.	TRBD1	CASSLVGGEENYGYTF	TGTGCCAGCAGCTTGGTAGGGGGCGAAGAGAACTATGGCTACACCTTC
TRBV15	TRBJ2-7	many	TRBD1	CATSKDRVEYEQYF	TGTGCCACCAGCAAGGACAGGGTGGAATACGAGCAGTACTTC
TRBV30	TRBJ1-1	.	.	CAWKSGSDTEAFF	TGTGCCTGGAAGTCCGGGTCGGACACTGAAGCTTTCTTT
TRBV25-1	TRBJ2-2	many	.	CASSEYRQENTGELFF	TGTGCCAGCAGTGAATATCGTCAGGAGAACACCGGGGAGCTGTTTTTT
TRBV13	TRBJ2-7	many	.	CASSSRGARDEQYF	TGTGCCAGCAGCTCAAGGGGAGCGCGGGACGAGCAGTACTTC
TRBV7-2	TRBJ2-7	many	.	CASSFNGYGYEQYF	TGTGCCAGCAGCTTCAACGGGTACGGCTACGAGCAGTACTTC
TRBV6-1	TRBJ1-4	.	TRBD1	CASRAGQGFEKLFF	TGTGCCAGCAGAGCGGGACAGGGTTTTGAAAAACTGTTTTTT
TRBV11-3	TRBJ1-4	.	.	CASSLVRDTSPEKLFF	TGTGCCAGCAGCTTAGTTCGCGACACGTCTCCTGAAAAACTGTTTTTT
TRBV19	TRBJ2-3	.	.	CASSMRGPDTQYF	TGTGCCAGTAGTATGAGAGGCCCGGATACGCAGTATTTT
TRBV3-1	TRBJ1-6	.	.	CASSQGAGNNSPLHF	TGTGCCAGCAGCCAAGGGGCAGGGAATAATTCACCCCTCCACTTT
TRBV20-1	TRBJ2-7	many	TRBD1	CSARTGERYEQYF	TGCAGTGCTCGGACAGGGGAAAGATACGAGCAGTACTTC
TRBV10-2	TRBJ1-2	.	.	CASSGLDRAGSTNYGYTF	TGCGCCAGCAGTGGCCTCGATAGGGCAGGCAGTACTAACTATGGCTACACCTTC
TRBV7-2	TRBJ1-2	many	TRBD1	CAISQQNRGRYTF	TGTGCCATATCCCAACAGAACAGGGGACGGTACACCTTC
TRBV12-3/TRBV12-4	TRBJ2-7	.	.	CASSFGQTIGPYEQYF	TGTGCCAGCAGTTTCGGACAGACTATAGGCCCCTACGAGCAGTACTTC
TRBV19	TRBJ2-5	many	TRBD1	CASSIADRPETQYF	TGTGCCAGTAGTATCGCGGACAGGCCGGAGACCCAGTACTTC
TRBV10-2	TRBJ1-6	few	.	CASSESQVTPLHF	TGCGCCAGCAGTGAGTCGCAGGTTACACCCCTCCACTTT
TRBV12-3/TRBV12-4	TRBJ1-1	once	TRBD1	CASSFLDRGGTEAFF	TGTGCCAGCAGTTTCCTAGACAGGGGAGGAACTGAAGCTTTCTTT
TRBV10-3	TRBJ2-5	many	.	CAISDSSRATETQYF	TGTGCCATCAGTGATAGTAGCAGGGCGACGGAGACCCAGTACTTC
TRBV12-3/TRBV12-4	TRBJ1-4	many	.	CASRGRVNEKLFF	TGTGCCAGCCGTGGCAGGGTCAATGAAAAACTGTTTTTT
TRBV30	TRBJ2-7	.	.	CAWSSALGEQYF	TGTGCCTGGAGCTCCGCACTAGGCGAGCAGTACTTC
TRBV25-1	TRBJ1-6	few	TRBD1	CASSDHRDRESSYNSPLHF	TGTGCCAGCAGTGATCACCGGGACAGGGAGAGCTCCTATAATTCACCCCTCCACTTT
TRBV7-2	TRBJ2-1	.	.	CASSLTSARTDNEQFF	TGTGCCAGCAGCTTGACGTCGGCCCGGACAGACAATGAGCAGTTCTTC
TRBV28	TRBJ1-1	few	TRBD1	CASRLGRDRGGRTEAFF	TGTGCCAGCAGGTTGGGTCGGGACAGGGGTGGACGCACTGAAGCTTTCTTT
TRBV20-1	TRBJ1-2	many	.	CSARDGTNYGYTF	TGCAGTGCTAGAGATGGGACGAACTATGGCTACACCTTC
TRBV15	TRBJ1-5	few	.	CAASSVDGYQPQHF	TGTGCCGCCAGCAGCGTAGACGGTTATCAGCCCCAGCATTTT
TRBV5-8	TRBJ1-1	.	.	CASSQVHTEAFF	TGTGCCAGCAGCCAAGTACACACTGAAGCTTTCTTT
TRBV15	TRBJ1-1	.	.	CATSSLGRAEAFF	TGTGCCACCAGCAGCTTGGGCCGGGCTGAAGCTTTCTTT
TRBV24-1	TRBJ2-3	.	TRBD1	CATSDLARQGTDTPYF	TGTGCCACCAGTGATTTGGCGAGACAGGGGACAGATACGCCCTATTTT
TRBV9	TRBJ2-5	many	.	CASSVTSGVQETQYF	TGTGCCAGCAGCGTAACGTCGGGGGTACAAGAGACCCAGTACTTC
TRBV6-5	TRBJ1-1	.	.	CASYLYRGDTEAFF	TGTGCCAGCTATTTATACCGAGGGGACACTGAAGCTTTCTTT
TRBV29-1	TRBJ1-1	once	.	CSVGDTEAFF	TGCAGCGTTGGTGACACTGAAGCTTTCTTT
TRBV7-8	TRBJ2-5	many	.	CASSSPQGRETQYF	TGTGCCAGCAGCTCCCCCCAGGGGCGTGAGACCCAGTACTTC
TRBV7-2	TRBJ1-5	.	.	CASSLELAGRETQHF	TGTGCCAGCAGCTTAGAACTAGCGGGCCGGGAGACCCAGCATTTT
TRBV5-8	TRBJ1-1	.	TRBD1	CASSAGGVGTEAFF	TGTGCCAGCAGCGCAGGGGGTGTGGGCACTGAAGCTTTCTTT